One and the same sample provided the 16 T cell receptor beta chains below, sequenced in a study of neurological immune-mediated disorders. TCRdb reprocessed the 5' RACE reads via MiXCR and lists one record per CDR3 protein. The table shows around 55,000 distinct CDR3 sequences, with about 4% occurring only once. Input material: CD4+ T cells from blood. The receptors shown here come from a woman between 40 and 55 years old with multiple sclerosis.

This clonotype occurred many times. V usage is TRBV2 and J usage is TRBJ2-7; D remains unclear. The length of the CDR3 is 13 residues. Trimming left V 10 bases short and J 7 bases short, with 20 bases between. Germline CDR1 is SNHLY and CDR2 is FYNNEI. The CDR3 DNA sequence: TGTGCCATCCAATCCGGGCGAGCGCGGGAGCAGTACTTC. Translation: CAIQSGRAREQYF. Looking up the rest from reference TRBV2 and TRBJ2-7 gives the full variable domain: EPEVTQTPSHQVTQMGQEVILRCVPISNHLYFYWYRQILGQKVEFLVSFYNNEISEKSEIFDDQFSVERPDGSNFTLKIRSTKLEDSAMYFCAIQSGRAREQYFGPGTRLTVT.

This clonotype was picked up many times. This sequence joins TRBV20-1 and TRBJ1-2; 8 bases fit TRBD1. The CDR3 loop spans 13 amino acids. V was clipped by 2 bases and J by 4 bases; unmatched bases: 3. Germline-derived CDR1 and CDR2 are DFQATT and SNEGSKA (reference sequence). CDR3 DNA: TGCAGTGCTAGAACAGGGGGGATCTATGGCTACACCTTC. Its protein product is CSARTGGIYGYTF.

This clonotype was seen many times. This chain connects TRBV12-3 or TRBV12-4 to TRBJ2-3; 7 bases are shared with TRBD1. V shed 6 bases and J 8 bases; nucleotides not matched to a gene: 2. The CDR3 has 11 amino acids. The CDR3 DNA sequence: TGTGCCAGCAGCTACAGGGGTACGCAGTATTTT. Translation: CASSYRGTQYF.

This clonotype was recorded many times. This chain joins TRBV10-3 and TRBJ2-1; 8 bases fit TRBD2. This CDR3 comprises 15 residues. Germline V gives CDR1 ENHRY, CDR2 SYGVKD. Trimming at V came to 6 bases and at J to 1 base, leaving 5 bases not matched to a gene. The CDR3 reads CAISTASGSYNEQFF. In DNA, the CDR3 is TGTGCCATCAGCACCGCTAGCGGGTCCTACAATGAGCAGTTCTTC.

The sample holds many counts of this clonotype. In DNA form, the CDR3 reads TGTGCCAGCAGTGCCGGGACAGGGGGCGGAGAGACCCAGTACTTC. This gives the protein CASSAGTGGGETQYF. The chain carries TRBV6-1 and TRBJ2-5, with 12 bases that match TRBD1. V lost 4 bases, J lost 4 bases, and 4 bases stayed unmatched. The CDR3 covers 15 residues. Germline CDR1 is MNHNS and CDR2 is SASEGT.

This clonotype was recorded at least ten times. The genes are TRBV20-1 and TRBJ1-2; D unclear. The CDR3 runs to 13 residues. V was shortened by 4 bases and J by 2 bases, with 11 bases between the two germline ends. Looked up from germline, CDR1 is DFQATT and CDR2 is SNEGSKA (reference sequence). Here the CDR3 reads CSATPNQNYGYTF. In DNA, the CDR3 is TGCAGTGCTACGCCCAACCAAAACTATGGCTACACCTTC.

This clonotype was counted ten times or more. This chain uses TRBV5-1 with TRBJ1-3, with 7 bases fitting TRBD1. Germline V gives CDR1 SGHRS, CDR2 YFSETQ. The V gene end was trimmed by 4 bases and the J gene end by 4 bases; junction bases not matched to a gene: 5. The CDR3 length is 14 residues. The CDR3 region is CASSAGTEGNTIYF. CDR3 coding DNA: TGCGCCAGCAGCGCCGGGACAGAAGGAAACACCATATATTTT. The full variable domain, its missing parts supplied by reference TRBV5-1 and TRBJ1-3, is KAGVTQTPRYLIKTRGQQVTLSCSPISGHRSVSWYQQTPGQGLQFLFEYFSETQRNKGNFPGRFSGRQFSNSRSEMNVSTLELGDSALYLCASSAGTEGNTIYFGEGSWLTVV.

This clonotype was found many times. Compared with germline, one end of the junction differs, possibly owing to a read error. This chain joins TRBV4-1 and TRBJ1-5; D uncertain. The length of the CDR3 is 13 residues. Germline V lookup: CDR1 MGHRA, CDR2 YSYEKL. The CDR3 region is CASSQVYFQSQHF. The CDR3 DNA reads TGCGCCAGTAGCCAAGTCTATTTTCAGTCCCAGCATTTT.

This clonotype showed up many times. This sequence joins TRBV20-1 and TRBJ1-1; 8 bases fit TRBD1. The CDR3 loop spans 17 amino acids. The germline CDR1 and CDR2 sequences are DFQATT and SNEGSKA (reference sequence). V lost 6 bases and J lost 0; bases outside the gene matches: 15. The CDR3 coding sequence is TGCAGTGCCTATAGGGCAGGGGGCGGCGGGTTGAACACTGAAGCTTTCTTT. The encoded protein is CSAYRAGGGGLNTEAFF.

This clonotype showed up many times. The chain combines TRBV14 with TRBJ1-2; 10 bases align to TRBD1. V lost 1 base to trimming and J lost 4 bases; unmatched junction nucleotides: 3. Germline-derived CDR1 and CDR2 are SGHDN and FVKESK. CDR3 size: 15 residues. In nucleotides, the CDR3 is TGTGCCAGCAGCCAAGCTGGACAGGGGGGCTATGGCTACACCTTC. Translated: CASSQAGQGGYGYTF.

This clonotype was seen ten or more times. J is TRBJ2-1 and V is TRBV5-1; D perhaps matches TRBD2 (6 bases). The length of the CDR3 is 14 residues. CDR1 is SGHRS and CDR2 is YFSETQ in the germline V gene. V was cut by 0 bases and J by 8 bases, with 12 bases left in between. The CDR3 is CASSLAGGPHEQFF. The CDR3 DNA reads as TGCGCCAGCAGCTTGGCTGGAGGGCCCCATGAGCAGTTCTTC.

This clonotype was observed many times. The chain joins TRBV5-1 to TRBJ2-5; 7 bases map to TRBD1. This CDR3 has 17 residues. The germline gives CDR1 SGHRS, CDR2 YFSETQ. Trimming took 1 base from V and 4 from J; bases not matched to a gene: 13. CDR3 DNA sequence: TGCGCCAGCAGCTTGAACAGGGGTGGTTCGGCACGAGAGACCCAGTACTTC. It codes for CASSLNRGGSARETQYF.

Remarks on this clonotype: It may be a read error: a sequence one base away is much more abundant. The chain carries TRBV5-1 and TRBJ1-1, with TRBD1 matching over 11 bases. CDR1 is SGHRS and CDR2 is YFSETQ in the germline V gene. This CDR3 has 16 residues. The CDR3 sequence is CANSLGRTGGYTEAFF. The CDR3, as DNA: TGCGCCAACAGCTTGGGCCGGACAGGGGGCTACACTGAAGCTTTCTTT. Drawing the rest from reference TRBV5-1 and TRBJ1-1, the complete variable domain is KAGVTQTPRYLIKTRGQQVTLSCSPISGHRSVSWYQQTPGQGLQFLFEYFSETQRNKGNFPGRFSGRQFSNSRSEMNVSTLELGDSALYLCANSLGRTGGYTEAFFGQGTRLTVV.

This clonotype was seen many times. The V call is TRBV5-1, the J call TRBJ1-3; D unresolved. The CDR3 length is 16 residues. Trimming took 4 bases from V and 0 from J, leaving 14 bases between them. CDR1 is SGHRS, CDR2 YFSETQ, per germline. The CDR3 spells CASSVNTQSSGNTIYF. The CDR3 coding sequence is TGCGCCAGCAGCGTGAATACCCAGAGCTCTGGAAACACCATATATTTT.

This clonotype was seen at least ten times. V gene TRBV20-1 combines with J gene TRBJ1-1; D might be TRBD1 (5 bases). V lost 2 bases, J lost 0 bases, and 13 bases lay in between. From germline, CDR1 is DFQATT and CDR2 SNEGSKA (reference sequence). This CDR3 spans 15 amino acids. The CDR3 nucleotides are TGCAGTGCTAGATTTTATGGCAGGGTGAACACTGAAGCTTTCTTT. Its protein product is CSARFYGRVNTEAFF.

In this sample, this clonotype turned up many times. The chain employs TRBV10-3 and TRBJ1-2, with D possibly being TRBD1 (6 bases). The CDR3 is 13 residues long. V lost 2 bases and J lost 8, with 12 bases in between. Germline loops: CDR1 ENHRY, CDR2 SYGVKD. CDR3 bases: TGTGCCATCAGTGAGGAAGGGACAAGGGGCTACACCTTC. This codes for CAISEEGTRGYTF.